The 27 T cell receptor beta chains below were found in one sample sequenced in a study of T cells in Graves' hyperthyroidism and ophthalmopathy. What was amplified from RNA transcripts were TCR beta CDR3 regions. The TCR CDR3 first-round RT-PCR relied on the HTBI primer set. TCRdb used MiXCR to reprocess the multiplex PCR reads, holding one entry per CDR3 protein. The sample has over 500,000 distinct CDR3 sequences, around 15% seen once. Sequences were obtained from blood. The origin of the receptors is a middle-aged woman with Graves' hyperthyroidism.

There are a few counts of this clonotype. The rearrangement links TRBV5-4 to TRBJ1-2, with TRBD1 identical over 8 bases. The V segment lost 0 bases and the J segment 2 bases; nucleotides outside the gene matches: 6. Germline CDR1 reads SGHNT; CDR2 reads YYREEE (reference sequence). This CDR3 has 16 residues. As DNA, the CDR3 is TGTGCCAGCAGCTTGGGACAGGGGCCGTTGAACTATGGCTACACCTTC. It encodes CASSLGQGPLNYGYTF.

Ten or more counts support this clonotype. V gene TRBV20-1 combines with J gene TRBJ1-5, with D possibly TRBD1 on 5 matching bases. CDR1 is DFQATT, CDR2 SNEGSKA, per germline (reference sequence). This CDR3 region has 14 residues. V was clipped by 6 bases and J by 2 bases, with 14 bases between them. Here the CDR3 reads CSAEKGAGNQPQHF. The CDR3 coding sequence is TGCAGTGCGGAAAAAGGGGCGGGCAATCAGCCCCAGCATTTT.

This clonotype was detected many times. The CDR3 DNA reads TGTGCCAGCAGCTTAAGTCGGGAGAATGAGCAGTTCTTC. Its translation: CASSLSRENEQFF. This chain uses TRBV7-8 with TRBJ2-1, with a tentative D call TRBD2 (6 bases). Germline loops: CDR1 SGHVS, CDR2 FQNEAQ. This CDR3 comprises 13 residues. The V end was cut by 2 bases, the J end by 7 bases, with 9 bases between.

In its sample, this clonotype was seen many times. V gene TRBV28 combines with J gene TRBJ1-5; weak D call: TRBD1 (6 bases). V dropped 5 bases and J dropped 4 bases, with 30 bases sitting between them. Germline CDR1 is MDHEN and CDR2 is SYDVKM. CDR3 length: 20 amino acids. The CDR3 nucleotides are TGTGCCAGCAGTCACTCTGCCCTCACTCCAGGACAGAGCTGGAATCAGCCCCAGCATTTT. This encodes CASSHSALTPGQSWNQPQHF.

This clonotype occurred a few times. The chain couples TRBV24-1 to TRBJ2-3, with D perhaps matching TRBD2 (6 bases). This CDR3 is built from 16 residues. CDR1 is KGHDR and CDR2 is SFDVKD in the germline V gene. Trimming took off 4 bases at V and 0 bases at J, with 13 bases between the two ends. CDR3 sequence: CATSDFGGGSTDTQYF. The CDR3 DNA reads TGTGCCACCAGTGACTTTGGGGGAGGAAGCACAGATACGCAGTATTTT.

This clonotype was picked up a small number of times. The junction differs from germline at one of its ends, possibly a read error. This chain connects TRBV28 to TRBJ1-2; unclear D gene. Germline assignment: CDR1 MDHEN and CDR2 SYDVKM. The CDR3 is 15 amino acids. The CDR3 protein is CACSPDPGLGYGYTF. CDR3 nucleotide sequence: TGTGCCTGCAGTCCCGATCCCGGTCTGGGCTATGGCTACACCTTC.

This clonotype has ten or more counts. CDR3 nucleotide sequence: TGTGCCAGCAGCGTAGCGACAGGGAACACCGGGGAGCTGTTTTTT. Translation gives CASSVATGNTGELFF. The chain links TRBV9 to TRBJ2-2; D perhaps matches TRBD1 (6 bases). V shed 0 bases and J shed 1 base, with 7 bases lying between them. Looked up from germline, CDR1 is SGDLS and CDR2 is YYNGEE. CDR3 length: 15 residues.

This clonotype was seen many times. The chain couples TRBV10-1 to TRBJ1-1; a weak D match, TRBD1 (6 bases). V was pared by 3 bases and J by 4 bases, with 15 bases between. The CDR3 extends over 15 amino acids. Germline-derived CDR1 and CDR2 are WNHNN and SYGVQD (reference sequence). CDR3 nucleotides: TGCGCCAGCAGTGATTCGGGGGCGAGGAGCACTGAAGCTTTCTTT. Translated, it gives CASSDSGARSTEAFF.

This clonotype occurred many times. The chain joins TRBV5-1 to TRBJ2-2, with D possibly matching TRBD2 (7 bases). Trimming removed 0 bases at V and 4 bases at J, with 10 bases between. This CDR3 has 15 amino acids. The germline V gene encodes CDR1 SGHRS and CDR2 YFSETQ. CDR3 coding DNA: TGCGCCAGCAGCTTGGACAGGGAGGGCACCGGGGAGCTGTTTTTT. Translation gives CASSLDREGTGELFF.

The genes are TRBV12-5 and TRBJ2-3; D unresolved. Trimming pared 8 bases from V and 2 bases from J, leaving 14 bases between. The length of the CDR3 is 14 residues. Per the germline V gene, CDR1 is LGHNT and CDR2 is FRNRAP. DNA of the CDR3: TGTGCTAGTTCAAAAGGAAGGAACACAGATACGCAGTATTTT. It translates to CASSKGRNTDTQYF.

In this sample, this clonotype turned up once. The chain couples TRBV25-1 to TRBJ2-7; TRBD1 matches 7 bases. Germline V gene data show CDR1 as MGHDK and CDR2 as SYGVNS. CDR3 length: 16 amino acids. Losses at the gene ends were 3 bases for V and 5 bases for J; bases not matched to a gene: 13. Written as DNA, the CDR3 is TGTGCCAGCAGTGATCCTTTGACAGGGCCGAGGAACGAGCAGTACTTC. Translation gives CASSDPLTGPRNEQYF.

This clonotype has only a few counts. V gene TRBV7-9 combines with J gene TRBJ2-1; a weak D match, TRBD2 (5 bases). Germline V CDR1 and CDR2: SEHNR, FQNEAQ (reference sequence). The germline V and J ends were trimmed by 2 bases and 0 bases, with 11 bases remaining between them. This CDR3 contains 16 residues. CDR3 in amino acids: CASSLMTTSSYNEQFF. CDR3 DNA sequence: TGTGCCAGCAGCTTAATGACTACGAGCTCCTACAATGAGCAGTTCTTC.

On this clonotype: This may be a read error, as it is one base from a much larger clone. The chain has TRBV10-3 and TRBJ2-6; D gene ambiguous. Germline CDR1 and CDR2: ENHRY and SYGVKD. This CDR3 has 15 amino acids. Between the trimmed V and J ends, which lost 7 bases and 0 bases, there was a span of 10 bases. CDR3 bases: TGTGCCATCAAGGTCGGCGACTCTGGGGCCAACGTCCTGACTTTC. Translated: CAIKVGDSGANVLTF.

In this sample, this clonotype turned up many times. This chain connects TRBV6-1 to TRBJ1-5, with 11 bases identical to TRBD1. Germline V lookup: CDR1 MNHNS, CDR2 SASEGT. The CDR3 sequence is 18 residues long. The J segment lost 4 bases and the V segment lost 5 bases, leaving 13 bases of the junction unmatched. The CDR3 DNA is TGTGCCAGCAGTTACGGAGTCCCTGGGACAGGGGGTAATCAGCCCCAGCATTTT. This encodes CASSYGVPGTGGNQPQHF.

This clonotype has more than one count but fewer than ten. This sequence joins TRBV5-4 and TRBJ1-1; D remains unclear. Trimming shortened V by 0 bases and J by 4 bases, and 7 bases separated the two germline ends. In germline, CDR1 is SGHNT, CDR2 YYREEE (reference sequence). The CDR3 is made up of 13 amino acids. The CDR3 nucleotides read TGTGCCAGCAGCTTGGGCCAAGCCACTGAAGCTTTCTTT. Translation: CASSLGQATEAFF. Together with reference TRBV5-4 and TRBJ1-1, the CDR3 gives the full variable domain: ETGVTQSPTHLIKTRGQQVTLRCSSQSGHNTVSWYQQALGQGPQFIFQYYREEENGRGNFPPRFSGLQFPNYSSELNVNALELDDSALYLCASSLGQATEAFFGQGTRLTVV.

This clonotype has ten or more counts. The rearrangement links TRBV24-1 to TRBJ2-1; TRBD2 matches at 14 bases. Germline V gene lookup returns CDR1 KGHDR and CDR2 SFDVKD. Trimming cost V 4 bases and J 0 bases; bases outside gene matches: 4. The CDR3 consists of 18 residues. The DNA for the CDR3 is TGTGCCACCAGTGAGACTAGCGGGAGGGAGAGCTCCTACAATGAGCAGTTCTTC. This codes for CATSETSGRESSYNEQFF.

Ten or more counts support this clonotype. The chain links TRBV28 to TRBJ1-1; 7 bases are shared with TRBD1. Germline assignment: CDR1 MDHEN and CDR2 SYDVKM. V dropped 5 bases and J dropped 2; count of bases not matched to a gene: 5. The CDR3 extends over 14 amino acids. CDR3 DNA: TGTGCCAGCAGTACGGGACAGCCAAACACTGAAGCTTTCTTT. Translated, it gives CASSTGQPNTEAFF.

The gene calls are TRBV19 and TRBJ1-5; D is unclear. Trimming removed 2 bases at V and 1 base at J, with 9 bases between. The CDR3 has 15 amino acids. Germline V gene data show CDR1 as LNHDA and CDR2 as SQIVND (reference sequence). CDR3 sequence: CASSIIRSSNQPQHF. CDR3 coding DNA: TGTGCCAGTAGTATAATCAGGTCGAGCAATCAGCCCCAGCATTTT.

This clonotype was counted at least ten times. The J gene is TRBJ2-5, the V gene TRBV14, with D possibly matching TRBD1 (6 bases). The germline CDR1 and CDR2 sequences are SGHDN and FVKESK. V shed 4 bases and J shed 3 bases, with 18 bases lying between them. The length of the CDR3 is 16 residues. In DNA, the CDR3 is TGTGCCAGCAGCCCCATTTCCGGGACAACCAAAGAGACCCAGTACTTC. This encodes CASSPISGTTKETQYF.

Concerning this clonotype itself: It may be a read error: a sequence one base away is much more abundant. The V gene is TRBV12-3 or TRBV12-4, the J gene TRBJ1-1; perhaps TRBD1 as D (5 bases). The CDR3 has 14 amino acids. CDR3 amino acids: CAGSSRTLNTEAFF. The CDR3 DNA sequence: TGTGCCGGCAGTTCGAGGACACTGAACACTGAAGCTTTCTTT.

This clonotype was observed a few times. The chain joins TRBV12-3 or TRBV12-4 to TRBJ2-5; 12 bases map to TRBD2. The ends lost 5 bases at V and 5 bases at J; junction bases unmatched: 9. The CDR3 loop spans 16 amino acids. This CDR3 is CASSSLAGGSRETQYF. The CDR3 bases are TGTGCCAGCAGTAGCCTAGCGGGAGGGTCCAGGGAGACCCAGTACTTC.

This clonotype was recorded at least ten times. V and J are TRBV7-9 and TRBJ2-2; D is possibly TRBD1 (5 bases). With 3 bases removed from V and 0 bases from J, the gap between germline ends came to 8 bases. This CDR3 region has 15 residues. Germline assignment: CDR1 SEHNR and CDR2 FQNEAQ (reference sequence). The CDR3 DNA reads as TGTGCCAGCAGCTTGGAGACAGCGAACACCGGGGAGCTGTTTTTT. It yields the protein CASSLETANTGELFF.

The CDR3 DNA reads TGTGCCAGCAGTTTTATGTCAGGGGGGATGGAGCAGTACTTC. It is translated as CASSFMSGGMEQYF. V and J are TRBV28 and TRBJ2-7; a weak D match, TRBD1 (7 bases). CDR1 and CDR2 (germline): MDHEN, SYDVKM. The CDR3 contains 14 residues. With 3 bases removed from V and 7 bases from J, the gap between germline ends came to 16 bases.

There are many counts of this clonotype. The CDR3 DNA follows: TGTGCCAGCAGTTTGGGGCTGAGGGGGCGCTTAGGGCAGTACTTC. Encoded protein: CASSLGLRGRLGQYF. The chain has TRBV28 and TRBJ2-7, with 7 nucleotides matching TRBD1. V shed 3 bases, J shed 9 bases, and the junction held 14 bases outside the gene matches. This CDR3 is 15 amino acids long. The germline V gene has CDR1 MDHEN and CDR2 SYDVKM.

This clonotype was counted at least ten times. The genes are TRBV6-1 and TRBJ1-5; 8 bases are a match to TRBD1. Germline V gives CDR1 MNHNS, CDR2 SASEGT. The J segment lost 5 bases and the V segment lost 3 bases, leaving 6 bases of the junction unmatched. The CDR3 runs to 15 residues. The CDR3 loop reads CASSDTPQGDQPQHF. CDR3 in DNA: TGTGCCAGCAGTGATACCCCACAGGGGGATCAGCCCCAGCATTTT.

This clonotype was picked up many times. V and J are TRBV12-3 or TRBV12-4 and TRBJ2-1; the D gene could be TRBD1 or TRBD2 (6 bases each). The CDR3 covers 15 residues. V was cut by 6 bases and J by 4 bases, with 16 bases left in between. In DNA, the CDR3 is TGTGCCAGCAGCAATACAGGGCGGGGATACAATGAGCAGTTCTTC. Protein: CASSNTGRGYNEQFF.

This clonotype was counted at least ten times. This chain uses TRBV28 with TRBJ2-7; tentative D call: TRBD1 (6 bases). V lost 6 bases to trimming and J lost 0 bases, with 12 bases between them. The CDR3 runs to 14 residues. Germline CDR1 MDHEN, CDR2 SYDVKM. This CDR3 reads CASSGTPNSYEQYF. The CDR3 nucleotides are TGTGCCAGCAGCGGGACACCCAACTCCTACGAGCAGTACTTC.